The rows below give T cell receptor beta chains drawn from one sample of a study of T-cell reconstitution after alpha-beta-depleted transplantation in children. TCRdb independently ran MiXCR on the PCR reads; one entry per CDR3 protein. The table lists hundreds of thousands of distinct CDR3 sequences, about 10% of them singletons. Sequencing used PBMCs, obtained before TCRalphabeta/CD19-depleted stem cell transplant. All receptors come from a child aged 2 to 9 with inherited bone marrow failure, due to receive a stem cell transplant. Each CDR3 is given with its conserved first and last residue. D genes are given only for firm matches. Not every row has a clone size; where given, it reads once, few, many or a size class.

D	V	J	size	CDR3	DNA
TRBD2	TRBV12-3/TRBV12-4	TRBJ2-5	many	CASSLTGTSGQETQYF	TGTGCCAGCAGTTTAACCGGGACTAGCGGACAAGAGACCCAGTACTTC
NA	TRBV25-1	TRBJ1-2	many	CASSESYGYTF	TGTGCCAGCAGTGAATCCTATGGCTACACCTTC
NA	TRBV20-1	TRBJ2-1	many	CSARETRWYNEQFF	TGCAGTGCTAGGGAAACTAGGTGGTACAATGAGCAGTTCTTC
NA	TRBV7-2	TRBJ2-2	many	CASGRFTGLAGELFF	TGTGCCAGCGGCCGATTCACAGGGCTTGCCGGGGAGCTGTTTTTT
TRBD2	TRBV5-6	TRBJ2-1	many	CASSLEFSGRVSNEQFF	TGTGCCAGCAGCCTGGAGTTTAGCGGGAGGGTCAGCAATGAGCAGTTCTTC
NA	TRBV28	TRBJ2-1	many	CASRPTWDEQFF	TGTGCCAGCAGGCCGACATGGGATGAGCAGTTCTTC
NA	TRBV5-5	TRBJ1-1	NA	CASSLEWGGGTEAFF	TGTGCCAGCAGCTTGGAATGGGGAGGGGGCACTGAAGCTTTCTTT
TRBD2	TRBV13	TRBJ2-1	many	CASNGGRWVGEQFF	TGTGCCAGCAACGGCGGGAGGTGGGTGGGTGAGCAGTTCTTC
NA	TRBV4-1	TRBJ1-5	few	CASSQDPGPSFQPQHF	TGCGCCAGCAGCCAAGATCCCGGACCGAGCTTTCAGCCCCAGCATTTT
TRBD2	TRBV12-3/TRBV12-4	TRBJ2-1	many	CASTVNSGTSSYNEQFF	TGTGCCAGCACCGTGAATAGCGGGACGAGCTCCTACAATGAGCAGTTCTTC
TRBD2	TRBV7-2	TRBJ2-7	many	CASSLDSGRAYEQYF	TGTGCCAGCAGCTTAGATAGCGGGAGGGCCTACGAGCAGTACTTC
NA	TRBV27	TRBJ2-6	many	CASSFSPTGANVLTF	TGTGCCAGCAGTTTTTCGCCCACTGGGGCCAACGTCCTGACTTTC
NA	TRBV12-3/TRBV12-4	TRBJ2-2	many	CASSLALALTTGELFF	TGTGCCAGCAGTTTAGCGCTAGCGCTTACTACCGGGGAGCTGTTTTTT
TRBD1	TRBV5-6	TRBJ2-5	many	CASSLLSLYRGPFQETQYF	TGTGCCAGCAGCTTGCTCTCCCTATACAGGGGGCCCTTCCAAGAGACCCAGTACTTC
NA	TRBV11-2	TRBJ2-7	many	CASSLAPDYEQYF	TGTGCCAGCAGCTTGGCCCCAGATTACGAGCAGTACTTC
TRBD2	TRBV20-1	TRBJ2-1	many	CSAKRGAYNEQFF	TGCAGTGCTAAGCGGGGGGCCTACAATGAGCAGTTCTTC
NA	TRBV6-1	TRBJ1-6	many	CASSGRYNSPLHF	TGTGCCAGCAGCGGACGTTATAATTCACCCCTCCACTTT